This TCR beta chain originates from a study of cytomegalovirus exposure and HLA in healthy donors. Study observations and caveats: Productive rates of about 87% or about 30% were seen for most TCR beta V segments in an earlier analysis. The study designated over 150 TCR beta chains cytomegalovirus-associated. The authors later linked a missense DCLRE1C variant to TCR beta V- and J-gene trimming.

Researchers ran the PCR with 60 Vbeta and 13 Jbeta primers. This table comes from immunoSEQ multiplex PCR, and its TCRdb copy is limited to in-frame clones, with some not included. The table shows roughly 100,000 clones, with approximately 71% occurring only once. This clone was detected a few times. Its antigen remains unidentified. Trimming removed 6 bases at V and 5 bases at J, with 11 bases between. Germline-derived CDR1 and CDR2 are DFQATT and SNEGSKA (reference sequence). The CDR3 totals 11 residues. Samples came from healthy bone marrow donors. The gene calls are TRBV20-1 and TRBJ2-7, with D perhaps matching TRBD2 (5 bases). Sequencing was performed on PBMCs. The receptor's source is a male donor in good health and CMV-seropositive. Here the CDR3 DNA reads TGCAGTGCCATTCCTAGCCACGAGCAGTACTTC. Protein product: CSAIPSHEQYF.